This T cell receptor (beta chain) was recorded in a study of blood T cell repertoires in COVID-19 (dated by TCRdb to about 2020). For context, the study as a whole: Samples from collaborators originated in the United States, Italy and Spain and spanned both the acute and convalescent phases of COVID-19. The repertoires were released in a freely available public database meant as a resource for research on the immune response to SARS-CoV-2. The material from the prospective study consisted of cDNA or gDNA derived from T cells, B-cell-depleted T cells, or PBMCs. Where available, HLA class I and class II types were taken from metadata supplied by the sample provider and were not determined by assay-based typing. Subjects who had been exposed to COVID-19, were actively infected with it, or had recovered from it provided the deeply sampled blood TCRbeta repertoires that made up the dataset. The sample metadata nearly always contained a de-identified subject ID, COVID-19 status, age in years and sex. Samples were obtained from the ongoing ImmuneRACE study (first 160 participants) and from about 1,300 subjects provided by 6 global collaborators. The paper's findings and limits, for the study overall: The quantity of clinical and demographic metadata differed by source and by participant and was supplied without curation.

TCRbeta CDR3 regions were amplified from genomic DNA using the immunoSEQ Assay, a bias-controlled multiplex PCR. The original pipeline was this. The number of nucleated cells in each sample was estimated by amplification of reference gene primers within the assay. To quantify the absolute abundance of each unique TCRbeta CDR3 rearrangement, sequence reads were collapsed and filtered. Productive Simpson clonality was computed per sample as the square root of Simpson's diversity index over productive rearrangements. In its TCRdb copy, this immuneACCESS table keeps in-frame sequences only and misses some clones. Where compared with another copy, unresolved V genes explain less than half of these, and the others have no known cause. V and J calls and clone size are as listed in that table; D and trimming were resolved from the DNA. In all, the sample holds a few hundred thousand clones, and roughly nine tenths of those were seen once. The ten largest clones take up over 8.5% of the sample.

Of note for this clone: Its antigen specificity is not known. No per-base quality is available; no much larger clone lies one base away.

CDR3 length: 14 amino acids, cysteine to phenylalanine. The CDR3 DNA has 42 bases and is translated from base 1. The germline V gene gives CDR1 as SGHRS and CDR2 as YFSETQ. At the junction V is shortened by 2 bases and J by 5 bases, with 13 bases in between. In the prospective study, participants were 18 to 89 years old, resided in about two dozen geographic areas of the United States, and were enrolled through a virtual design. To assign participants to cohorts, the prospective study relied on clinical history that participants themselves reported in a screening survey and a study questionnaire. ImmuneRACE Cohort 3 recovered participants were defined by two consecutive negative NP/OP PCR tests, healthcare professional clearance, or symptom resolution. Each participant in the prospective study had whole blood, serum and a nasopharyngeal or oropharyngeal swab collected by mobile phlebotomists. Prospective study participants could optionally give additional blood draws and questionnaires over a 2-month period. Blood samples from the prospective study were shipped frozen or at room temperature prior to DNA extraction.

The material sequenced was PBMCs or T cells enriched from blood (not recorded which). The sequence was collected from a woman between 25 and 40 years old who had recovered from COVID-19. The sequence is built from TRBV5-1 and TRBJ1-1; 6 matching bases give a weak D call of TRBD1. The sequence in DNA is TGCGCCAGCAGCTTCCACGGGCAGGGGACTGAAGCTTTCTTT. It codes for CASSFHGQGTEAFF.